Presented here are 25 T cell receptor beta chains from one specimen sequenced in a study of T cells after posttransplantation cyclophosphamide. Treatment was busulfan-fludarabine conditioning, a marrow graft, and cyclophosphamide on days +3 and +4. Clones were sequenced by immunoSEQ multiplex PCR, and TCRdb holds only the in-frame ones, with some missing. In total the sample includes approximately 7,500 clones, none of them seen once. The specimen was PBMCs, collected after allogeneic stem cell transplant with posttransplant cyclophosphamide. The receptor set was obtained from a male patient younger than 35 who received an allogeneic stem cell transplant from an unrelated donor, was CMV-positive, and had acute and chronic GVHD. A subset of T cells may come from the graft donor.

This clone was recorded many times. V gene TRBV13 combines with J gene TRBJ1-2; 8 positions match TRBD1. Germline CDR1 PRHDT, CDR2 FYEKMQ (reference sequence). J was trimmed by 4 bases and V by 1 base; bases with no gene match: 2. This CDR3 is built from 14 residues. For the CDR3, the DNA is TGTGCCAGCAGCTTAGATCAGGGGGCCTATGGCTACACCTTC. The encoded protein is CASSLDQGAYGYTF. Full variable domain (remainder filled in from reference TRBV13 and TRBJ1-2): AAGVIQSPRHLIKEKRETATLKCYPIPRHDTVYWYQQGPGQDPQFLISFYEKMQSDKGSIPDRFSAQQFSDYHSELNMSSLELGDSALYFCASSLDQGAYGYTFGSGTRLTVV.

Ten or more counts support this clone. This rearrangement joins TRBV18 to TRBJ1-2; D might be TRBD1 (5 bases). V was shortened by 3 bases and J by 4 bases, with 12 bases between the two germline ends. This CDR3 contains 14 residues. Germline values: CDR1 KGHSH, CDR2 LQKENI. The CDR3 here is CASSPGPGGYGYTF. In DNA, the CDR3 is TGTGCCAGCTCACCGGGCCCCGGGGGCTATGGCTACACCTTC.

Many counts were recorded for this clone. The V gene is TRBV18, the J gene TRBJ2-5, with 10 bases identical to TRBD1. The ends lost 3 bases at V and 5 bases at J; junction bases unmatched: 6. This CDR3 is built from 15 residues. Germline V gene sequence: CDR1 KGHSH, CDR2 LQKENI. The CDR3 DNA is TGTGCCAGCTCACCCGGACAGGGGGTTGTGGAGACCCAGTACTTC. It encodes CASSPGQGVVETQYF.

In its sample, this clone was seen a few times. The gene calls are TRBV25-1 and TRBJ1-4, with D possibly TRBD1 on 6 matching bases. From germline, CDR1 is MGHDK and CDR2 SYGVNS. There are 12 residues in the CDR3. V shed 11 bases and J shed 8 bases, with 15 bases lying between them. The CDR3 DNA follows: TGTGCCGGCGAGGGGGATACGGAAAAACTGTTTTTT. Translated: CAGEGDTEKLFF.

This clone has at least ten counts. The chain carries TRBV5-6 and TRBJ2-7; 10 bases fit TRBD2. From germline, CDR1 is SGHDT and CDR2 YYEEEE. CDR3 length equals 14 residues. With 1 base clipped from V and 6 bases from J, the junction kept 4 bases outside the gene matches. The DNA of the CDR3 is TGTGCCAGCAGCTTGAGCGGGGGGGCGTCCGAGCAGTACGTC. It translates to CASSLSGGASEQYV.

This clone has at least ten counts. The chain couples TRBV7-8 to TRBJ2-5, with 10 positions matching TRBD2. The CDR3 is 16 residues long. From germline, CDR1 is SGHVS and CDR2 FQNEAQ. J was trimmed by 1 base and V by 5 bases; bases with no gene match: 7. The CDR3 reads CASSRGLAVTQETQYF. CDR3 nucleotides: TGTGCCAGCAGCCGAGGACTAGCGGTAACCCAAGAGACCCAGTACTTC.

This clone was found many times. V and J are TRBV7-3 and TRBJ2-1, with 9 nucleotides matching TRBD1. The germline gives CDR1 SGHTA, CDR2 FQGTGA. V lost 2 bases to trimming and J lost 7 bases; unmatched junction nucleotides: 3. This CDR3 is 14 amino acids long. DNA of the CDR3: TGTGCCAGCAGCTTAGGGACAGGGATAAATGAGCAGTTCTTC. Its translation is CASSLGTGINEQFF.

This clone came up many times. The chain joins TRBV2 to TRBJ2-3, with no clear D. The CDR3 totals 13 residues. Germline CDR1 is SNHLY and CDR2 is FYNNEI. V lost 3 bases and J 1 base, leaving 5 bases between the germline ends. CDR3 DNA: TGTGCCAGCAGTGACACAGGCACAGATACGCAGTATTTT. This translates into CASSDTGTDTQYF.

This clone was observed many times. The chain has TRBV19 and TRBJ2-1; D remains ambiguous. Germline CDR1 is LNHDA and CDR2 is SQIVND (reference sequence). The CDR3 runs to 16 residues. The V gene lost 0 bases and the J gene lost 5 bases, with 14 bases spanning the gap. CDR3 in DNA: TGTGCCAGTAGTATAGAGTTGGCAGATTTCAACAATGAGCAGTTCTTC. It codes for CASSIELADFNNEQFF.

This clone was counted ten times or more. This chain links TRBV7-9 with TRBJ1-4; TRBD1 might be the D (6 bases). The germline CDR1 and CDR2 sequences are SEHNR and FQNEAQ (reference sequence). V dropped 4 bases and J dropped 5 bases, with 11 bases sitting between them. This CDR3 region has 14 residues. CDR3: CASSWTDRNEKLFF. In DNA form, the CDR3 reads TGTGCCAGCAGCTGGACAGACCGAAATGAAAAACTGTTTTTT.

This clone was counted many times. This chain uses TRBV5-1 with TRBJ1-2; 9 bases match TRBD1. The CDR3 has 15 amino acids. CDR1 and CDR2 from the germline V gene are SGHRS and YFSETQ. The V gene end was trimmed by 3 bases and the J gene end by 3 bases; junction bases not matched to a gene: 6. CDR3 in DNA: TGCGCCAGCAGCTGGGGACAGGGCGGGGACTATGGCTACACCTTC. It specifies CASSWGQGGDYGYTF.

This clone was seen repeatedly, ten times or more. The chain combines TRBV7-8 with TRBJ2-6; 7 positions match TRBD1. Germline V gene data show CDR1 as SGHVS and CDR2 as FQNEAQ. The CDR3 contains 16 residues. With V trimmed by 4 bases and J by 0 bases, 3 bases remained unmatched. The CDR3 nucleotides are TGTGCCAGCAGCTCGGGACAGCTCTCTGGGGCCAACGTCCTGACTTTC. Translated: CASSSGQLSGANVLTF. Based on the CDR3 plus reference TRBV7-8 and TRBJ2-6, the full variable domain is GAGVSQSPRYKVAKRGQDVALRCDPISGHVSLFWYQQALGQGPEFLTYFQNEAQLDKSGLPSDRFFAERPEGSVSTLKIQRTQQEDSAVYLCASSSGQLSGANVLTFGAGSRLTVL.

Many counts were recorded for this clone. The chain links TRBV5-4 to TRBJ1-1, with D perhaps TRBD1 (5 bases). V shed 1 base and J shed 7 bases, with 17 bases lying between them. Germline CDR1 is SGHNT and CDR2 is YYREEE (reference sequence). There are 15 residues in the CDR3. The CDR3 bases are TGTGCCAGCAGCTTGTCGACGAAAGGGCAGGGTGAAGCTTTCTTT. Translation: CASSLSTKGQGEAFF.

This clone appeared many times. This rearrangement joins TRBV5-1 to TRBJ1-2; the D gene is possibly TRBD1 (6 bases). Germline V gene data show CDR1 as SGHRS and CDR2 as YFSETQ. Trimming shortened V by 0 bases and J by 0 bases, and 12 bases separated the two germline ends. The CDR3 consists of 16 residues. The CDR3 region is CASSLASGEANYGYTF. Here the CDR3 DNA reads TGCGCCAGCAGCTTGGCGTCAGGGGAAGCTAACTATGGCTACACCTTC.

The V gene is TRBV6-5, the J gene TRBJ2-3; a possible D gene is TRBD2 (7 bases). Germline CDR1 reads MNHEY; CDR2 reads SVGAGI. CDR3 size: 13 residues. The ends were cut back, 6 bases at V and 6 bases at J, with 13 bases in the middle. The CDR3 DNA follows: TGTGCCAGCAGCCGGGGGGCAGCTGATACGCAGTATTTT. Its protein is CASSRGAADTQYF.

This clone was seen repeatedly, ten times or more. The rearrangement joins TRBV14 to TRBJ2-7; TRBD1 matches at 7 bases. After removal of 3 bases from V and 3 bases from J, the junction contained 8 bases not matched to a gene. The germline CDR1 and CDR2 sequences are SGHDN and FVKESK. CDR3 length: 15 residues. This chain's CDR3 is CASSQRQGTIYEQYF. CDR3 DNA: TGTGCCAGCAGCCAGAGACAGGGTACCATCTACGAGCAGTACTTC.

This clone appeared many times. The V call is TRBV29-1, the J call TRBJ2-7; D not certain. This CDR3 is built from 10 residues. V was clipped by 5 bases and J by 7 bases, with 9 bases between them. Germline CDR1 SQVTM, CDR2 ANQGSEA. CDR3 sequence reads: CSVYSLEQYF. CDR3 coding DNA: TGCAGCGTTTACAGCCTAGAGCAGTACTTC.

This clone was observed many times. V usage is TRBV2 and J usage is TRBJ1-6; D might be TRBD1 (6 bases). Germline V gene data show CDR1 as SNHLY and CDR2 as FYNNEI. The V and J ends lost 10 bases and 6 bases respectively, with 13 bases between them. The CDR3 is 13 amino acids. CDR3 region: CATNRDPNSPLHF. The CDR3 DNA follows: TGTGCCACGAACAGGGACCCTAATTCACCCCTCCACTTT.

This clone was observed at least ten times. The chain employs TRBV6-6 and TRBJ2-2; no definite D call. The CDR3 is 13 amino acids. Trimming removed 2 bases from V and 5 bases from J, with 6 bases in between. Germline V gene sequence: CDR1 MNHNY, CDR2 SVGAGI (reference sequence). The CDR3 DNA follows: TGTGCCAGCAGTTACGATCGGACCGGGGAGCTGTTTTTT. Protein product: CASSYDRTGELFF.

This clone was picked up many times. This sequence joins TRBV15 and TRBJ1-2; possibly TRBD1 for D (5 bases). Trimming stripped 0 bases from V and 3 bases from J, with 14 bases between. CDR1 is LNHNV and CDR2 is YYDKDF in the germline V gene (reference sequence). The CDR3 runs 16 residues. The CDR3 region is CATSRDREQAHYGYTF. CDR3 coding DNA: TGTGCCACCAGCAGAGATAGGGAACAGGCCCACTATGGCTACACCTTC.

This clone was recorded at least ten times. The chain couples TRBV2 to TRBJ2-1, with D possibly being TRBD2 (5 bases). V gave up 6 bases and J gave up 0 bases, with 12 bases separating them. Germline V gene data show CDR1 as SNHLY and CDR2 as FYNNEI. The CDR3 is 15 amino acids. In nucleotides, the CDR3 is TGTGCCAGCAGACCTACTAGGAGCTCCTACAATGAGCAGTTCTTC. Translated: CASRPTRSSYNEQFF. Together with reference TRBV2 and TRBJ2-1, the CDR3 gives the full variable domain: EPEVTQTPSHQVTQMGQEVILRCVPISNHLYFYWYRQILGQKVEFLVSFYNNEISEKSEIFDDQFSVERPDGSNFTLKIRSTKLEDSAMYFCASRPTRSSYNEQFFGPGTRLTVL.

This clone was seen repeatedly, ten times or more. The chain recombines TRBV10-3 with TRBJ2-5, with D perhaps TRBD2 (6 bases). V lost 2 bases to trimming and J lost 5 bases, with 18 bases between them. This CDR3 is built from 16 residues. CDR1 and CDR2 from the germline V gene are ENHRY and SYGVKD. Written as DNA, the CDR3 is TGTGCCATCAGTGAGACCCGGGGTAGCGGTGGGGAGACCCAGTACTTC. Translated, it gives CAISETRGSGGETQYF.

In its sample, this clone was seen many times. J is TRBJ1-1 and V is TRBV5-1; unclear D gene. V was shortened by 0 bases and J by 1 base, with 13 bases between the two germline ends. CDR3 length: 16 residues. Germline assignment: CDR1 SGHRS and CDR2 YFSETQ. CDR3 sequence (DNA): TGCGCCAGCAGCTTGGGGCTGGGAGAGGGGAACACTGAAGCTTTCTTT. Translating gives CASSLGLGEGNTEAFF.

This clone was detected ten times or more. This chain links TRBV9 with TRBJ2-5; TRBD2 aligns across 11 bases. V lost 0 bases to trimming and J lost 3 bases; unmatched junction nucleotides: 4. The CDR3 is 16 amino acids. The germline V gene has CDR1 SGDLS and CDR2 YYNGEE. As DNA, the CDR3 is TGTGCCAGCAGCGTAGGCGGTAGCGGGGGGGAAGAGACCCAGTACTTC. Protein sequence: CASSVGGSGGEETQYF. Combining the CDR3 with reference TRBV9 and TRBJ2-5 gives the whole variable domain DSGVTQTPKHLITATGQRVTLRCSPRSGDLSVYWYQQSLDQGLQFLIQYYNGEERAKGNILERFSAQQFPDLHSELNLSSLELGDSALYFCASSVGGSGGEETQYFGPGTRLLVL.

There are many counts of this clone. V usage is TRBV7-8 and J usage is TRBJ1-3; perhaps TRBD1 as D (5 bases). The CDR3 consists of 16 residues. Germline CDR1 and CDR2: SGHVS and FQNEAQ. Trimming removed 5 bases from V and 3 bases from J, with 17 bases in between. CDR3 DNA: TGTGCCAGCAGCCCCCTCCCGGGAGGGGTTGGAAACACCATATATTTT. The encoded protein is CASSPLPGGVGNTIYF.